This TCR beta chain was observed in a study of cytomegalovirus exposure and HLA in healthy donors. Primers for the PCR totalled 60 Vbeta and 13 Jbeta. Assay: immunoSEQ multiplex PCR; the TCRdb copy retains only in-frame clones and omits some. The sample records roughly 100,000 clones, around 70% being singletons. Material for sequencing was PBMCs. This sequence was found in a boy younger than 18 in good health and CMV-seronegative.

The CDR3 DNA follows: TGCAGCGCGGTCCCGAACACCGGGGAGCTGTTTTTT. This codes for CSAVPNTGELFF. This rearrangement joins TRBV29-1 to TRBJ2-2; D unresolved. Per the germline V gene, CDR1 is SQVTM and CDR2 is ANQGSEA. Trimming took 7 bases from V and 0 from J, leaving 6 bases between them. The CDR3 extends over 12 amino acids.